This TCR beta chain was obtained from a study of blood T cell repertoires in COVID-19. Study as a whole: Acute and convalescent COVID-19 specimens originated in the United States, Italy and Spain.

V was shortened by 0 bases and J by 7 bases, with 6 bases between the two germline ends. This CDR3 region has 13 residues. Per the germline V gene, CDR1 is MRHNA and CDR2 is SNTAGT. All enrollees were roughly 18 to 100 years old and from roughly 22 US areas. Clinical histories supplied by participants themselves formed the basis of cohort assignment. The sample holds many counts of this clone. As handled by the study authors: Estimated nucleated cell counts came from reference gene primer amplification. Sequenced by immunoSEQ multiplex PCR; TCRdb stores in-frame clones only, minus some. The DNA gave D and trimming, while V, J and clone size come from that table. The repertoire includes some 190,000 clones, about 80% of them detected once, and around an eighth sits in the top ten.

Sequenced material: PBMCs or T cells enriched from blood (not recorded which). The chain combines TRBV6-4 with TRBJ2-2; the D is unclear. This sequence was found in a man aged 55 to 69 who had been exposed to COVID-19. The CDR3 bases are TGTGCCAGCAGTGACTCGGAGCACGGGGAGCTGTTTTTT. Translating it yields CASSDSEHGELFF.